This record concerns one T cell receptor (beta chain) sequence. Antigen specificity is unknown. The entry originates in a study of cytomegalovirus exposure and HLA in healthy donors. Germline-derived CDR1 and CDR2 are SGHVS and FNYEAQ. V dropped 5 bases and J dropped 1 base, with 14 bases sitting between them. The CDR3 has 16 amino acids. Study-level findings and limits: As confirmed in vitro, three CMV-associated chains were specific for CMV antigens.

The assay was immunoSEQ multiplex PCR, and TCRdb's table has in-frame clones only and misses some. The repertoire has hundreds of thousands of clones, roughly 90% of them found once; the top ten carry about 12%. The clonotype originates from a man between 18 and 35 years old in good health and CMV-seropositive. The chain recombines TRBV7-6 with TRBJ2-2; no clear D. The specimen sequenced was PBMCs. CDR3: CASSPDGEWNTGELFF. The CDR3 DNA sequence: TGTGCCAGCAGCCCGGATGGGGAATGGAACACCGGGGAGCTGTTTTTT.